This T cell receptor beta chain originates from a study of shared clonotypes between healthy human individuals. Study-wide results and limits: Among donors, sharing of clonotypes was expected to be affected by sequencing depth. Among non-shared clonotypes, generation probabilities were lower than among those shared by all four donors. Large depth notwithstanding, sorted-subset sequencing proved incomplete by rarefaction.

Details on this clone: As yet, its antigen is unknown. An end of the junction differs from the germline gene, which may be a read error.

The repertoire was sequenced with immunoSEQ multiplex PCR; TCRdb's copy has only in-frame clones and lacks some. Here the sample spans roughly 2,300,000 clones, 80% to 95% being singletons. The CDR3 spans 15 residues. The germline V gene has CDR1 SGHTA and CDR2 FQGNSA. The chain couples TRBV7-2 to TRBJ1-2; D gene ambiguous. Input material: naive CD4+ T cells from PBMCs. Noted subset: CD45RA+ positively selected. The receptor was isolated from a man aged 18 to 35 in good health. Some clones in this sample may be carry-over from other donors' samples. CDR3 nucleotide sequence: TGTGCCAGCAGCTTAGCCCAAGGGCCCCTGTATGGCTATACCTTC. Its translation is CASSLAQGPLYGYTF.